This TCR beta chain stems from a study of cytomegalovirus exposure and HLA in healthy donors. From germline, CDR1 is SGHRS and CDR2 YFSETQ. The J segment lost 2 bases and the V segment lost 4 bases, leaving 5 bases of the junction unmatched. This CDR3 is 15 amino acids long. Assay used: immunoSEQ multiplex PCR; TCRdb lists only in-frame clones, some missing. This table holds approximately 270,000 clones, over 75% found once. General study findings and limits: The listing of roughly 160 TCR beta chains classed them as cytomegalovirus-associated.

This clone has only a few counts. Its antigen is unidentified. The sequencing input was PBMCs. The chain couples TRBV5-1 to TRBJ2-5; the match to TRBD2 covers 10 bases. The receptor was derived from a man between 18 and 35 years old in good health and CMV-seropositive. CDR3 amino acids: CASSIGLADQETQYF. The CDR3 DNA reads TGCGCCAGCAGCATAGGACTAGCGGATCAAGAGACCCAGTACTTC.